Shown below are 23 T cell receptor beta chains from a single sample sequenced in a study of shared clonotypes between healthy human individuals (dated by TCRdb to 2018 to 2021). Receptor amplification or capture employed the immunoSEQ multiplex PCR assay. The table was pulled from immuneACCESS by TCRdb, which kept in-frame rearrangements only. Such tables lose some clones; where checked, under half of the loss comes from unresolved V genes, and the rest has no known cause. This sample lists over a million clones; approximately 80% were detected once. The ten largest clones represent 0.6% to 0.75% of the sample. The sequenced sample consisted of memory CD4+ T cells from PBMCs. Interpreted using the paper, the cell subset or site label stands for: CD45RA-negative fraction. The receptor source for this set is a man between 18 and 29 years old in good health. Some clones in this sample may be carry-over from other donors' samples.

Here the CDR3 DNA reads TGTGCCAGCACTCTGAGGGTAGCGGGAGGCTACGAGCAGTACTTC. Residues: CASTLRVAGGYEQYF. The chain links TRBV7-3 to TRBJ2-7; 10 nucleotides agree with TRBD2. Germline CDR1 reads SGHTA; CDR2 reads FQGTGA. The junction had 9 bases not matched to a gene; V was cut back by 7 bases and J by 3 bases. The CDR3 loop spans 15 amino acids.

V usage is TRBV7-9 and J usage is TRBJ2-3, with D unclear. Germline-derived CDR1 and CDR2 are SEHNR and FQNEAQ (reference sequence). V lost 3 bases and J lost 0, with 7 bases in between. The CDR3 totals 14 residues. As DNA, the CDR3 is TGTGCCAGCAGCTTGGGATCTAGCACAGATACGCAGTATTTT. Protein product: CASSLGSSTDTQYF.

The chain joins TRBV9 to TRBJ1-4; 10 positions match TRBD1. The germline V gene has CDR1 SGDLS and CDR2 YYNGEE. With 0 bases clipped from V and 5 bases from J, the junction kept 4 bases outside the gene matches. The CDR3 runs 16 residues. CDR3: CASSVAPGQGNEKLFF. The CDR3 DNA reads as TGTGCCAGCAGCGTAGCTCCGGGACAGGGGAATGAAAAACTGTTTTTT.

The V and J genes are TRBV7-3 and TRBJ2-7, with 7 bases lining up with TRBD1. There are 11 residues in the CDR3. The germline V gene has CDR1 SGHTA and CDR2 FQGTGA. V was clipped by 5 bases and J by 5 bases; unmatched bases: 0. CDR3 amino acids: CASSQGDEQYF. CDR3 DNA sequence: TGTGCCAGCAGCCAGGGGGACGAGCAGTACTTC.

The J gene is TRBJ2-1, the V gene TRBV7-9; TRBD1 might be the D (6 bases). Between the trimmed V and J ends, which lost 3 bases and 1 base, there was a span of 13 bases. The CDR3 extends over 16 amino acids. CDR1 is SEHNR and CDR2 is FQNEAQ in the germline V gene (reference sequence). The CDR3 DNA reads TGTGCCAGCAGCTTCACAGGGCTGAAGTCCTACAATGAGCAGTTCTTC. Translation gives CASSFTGLKSYNEQFF. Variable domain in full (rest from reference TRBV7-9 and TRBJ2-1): DTGVSQNPRHKITKRGQNVTFRCDPISEHNRLYWYRQTLGQGPEFLTYFQNEAQLEKSRLLSDRFSAERPKGSFSTLEIQRTEQGDSAMYLCASSFTGLKSYNEQFFGPGTRLTVL.

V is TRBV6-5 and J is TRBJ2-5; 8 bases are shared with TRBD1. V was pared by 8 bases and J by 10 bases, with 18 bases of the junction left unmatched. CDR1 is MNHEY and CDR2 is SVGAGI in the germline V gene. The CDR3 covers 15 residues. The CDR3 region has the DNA TGTGCCAGCGGGACTCTGGACAGGGCTGGAGGGGGCCAGTACTTC. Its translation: CASGTLDRAGGGQYF.

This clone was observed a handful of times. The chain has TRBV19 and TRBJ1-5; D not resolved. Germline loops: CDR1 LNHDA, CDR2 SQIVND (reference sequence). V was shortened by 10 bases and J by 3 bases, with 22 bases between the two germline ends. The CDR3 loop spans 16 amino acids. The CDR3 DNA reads TGTGCCACCCGGAACGTAGGAAACGTATACAATCAGCCCCAGCATTTT. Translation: CATRNVGNVYNQPQHF.

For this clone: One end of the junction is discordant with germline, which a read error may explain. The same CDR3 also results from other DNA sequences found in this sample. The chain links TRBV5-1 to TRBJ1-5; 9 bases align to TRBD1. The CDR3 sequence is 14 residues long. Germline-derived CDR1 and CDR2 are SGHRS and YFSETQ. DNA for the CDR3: TGCGCCAGCAGCTTGGGGACAGGGGATCAGCCCCAACATTTT. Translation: CASSLGTGDQPQHF.

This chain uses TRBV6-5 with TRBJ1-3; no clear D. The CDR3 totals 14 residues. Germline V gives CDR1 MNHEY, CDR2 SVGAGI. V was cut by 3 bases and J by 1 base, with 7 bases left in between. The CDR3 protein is CASSYAQSGNTIYF. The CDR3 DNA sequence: TGTGCCAGCAGTTATGCCCAGTCTGGAAACACCATATATTTT.

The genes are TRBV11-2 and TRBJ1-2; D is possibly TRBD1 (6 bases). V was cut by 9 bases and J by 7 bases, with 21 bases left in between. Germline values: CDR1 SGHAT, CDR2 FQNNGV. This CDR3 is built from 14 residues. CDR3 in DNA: TGTGCCAGTAATCGGTTTCGGGGGGCCGGTGGCTACACCTTC. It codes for CASNRFRGAGGYTF.

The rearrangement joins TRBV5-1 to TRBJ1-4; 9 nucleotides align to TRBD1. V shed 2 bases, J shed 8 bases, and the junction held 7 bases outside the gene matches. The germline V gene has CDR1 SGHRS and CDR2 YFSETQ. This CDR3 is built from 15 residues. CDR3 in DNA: TGCGCCAGCAGCTTACAGGGGGCATATAACGAAAAACTGTTTTTT. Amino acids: CASSLQGAYNEKLFF.

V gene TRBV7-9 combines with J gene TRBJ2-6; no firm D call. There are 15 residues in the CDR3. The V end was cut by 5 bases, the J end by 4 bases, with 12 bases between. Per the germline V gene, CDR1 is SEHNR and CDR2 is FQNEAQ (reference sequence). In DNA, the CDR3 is TGTGCCAGCAGCCCCCGACGGATCGGGGCCAACGTCCTGACTTTC. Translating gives CASSPRRIGANVLTF.

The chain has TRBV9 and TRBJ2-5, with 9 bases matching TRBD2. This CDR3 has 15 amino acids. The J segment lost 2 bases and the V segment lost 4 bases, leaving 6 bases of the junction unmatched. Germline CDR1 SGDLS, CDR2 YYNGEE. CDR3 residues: CASSLSGSRQETQYF. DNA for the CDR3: TGTGCCAGCAGCCTTAGCGGGAGTCGACAAGAGACCCAGTACTTC.

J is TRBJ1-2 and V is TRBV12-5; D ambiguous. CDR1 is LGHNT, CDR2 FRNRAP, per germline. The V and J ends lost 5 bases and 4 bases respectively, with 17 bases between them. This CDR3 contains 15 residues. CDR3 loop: CASGPQPPPGYGYTF. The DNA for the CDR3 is TGTGCTAGTGGTCCCCAGCCGCCACCGGGCTATGGCTACACCTTC.

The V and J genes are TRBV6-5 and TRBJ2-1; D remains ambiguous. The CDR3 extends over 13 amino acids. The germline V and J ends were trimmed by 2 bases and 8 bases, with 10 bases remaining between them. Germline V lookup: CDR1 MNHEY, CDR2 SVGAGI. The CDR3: CASSYGGRDEQFF. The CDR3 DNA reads TGTGCCAGCAGTTACGGTGGTCGGGATGAGCAGTTCTTC.

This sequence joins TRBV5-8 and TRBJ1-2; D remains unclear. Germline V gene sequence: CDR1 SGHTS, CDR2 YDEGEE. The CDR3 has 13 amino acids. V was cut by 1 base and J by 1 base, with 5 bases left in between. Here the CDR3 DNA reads TGTGCCAGCAGCTTGATTGATAACTATGGCTACACCTTC. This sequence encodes CASSLIDNYGYTF.

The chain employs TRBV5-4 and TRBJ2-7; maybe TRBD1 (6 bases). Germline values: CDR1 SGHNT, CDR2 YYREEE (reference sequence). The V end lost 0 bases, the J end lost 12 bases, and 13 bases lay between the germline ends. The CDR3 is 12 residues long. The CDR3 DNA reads TGTGCCAGCAGCTTGGAGCTGGGGGCGGCGTACTTC. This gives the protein CASSLELGAAYF.

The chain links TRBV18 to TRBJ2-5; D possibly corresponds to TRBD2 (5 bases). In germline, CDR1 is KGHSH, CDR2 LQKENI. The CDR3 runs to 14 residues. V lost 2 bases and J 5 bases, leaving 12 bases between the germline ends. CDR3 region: CASSPSLGMETQYF. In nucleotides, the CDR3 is TGTGCCAGCTCACCATCTCTCGGGATGGAGACCCAGTACTTC.

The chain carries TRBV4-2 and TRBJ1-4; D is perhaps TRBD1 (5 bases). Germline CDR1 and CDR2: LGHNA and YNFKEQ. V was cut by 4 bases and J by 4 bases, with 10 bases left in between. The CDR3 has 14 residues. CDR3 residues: CASSRGTDNEKLFF. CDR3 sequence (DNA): TGTGCCAGCAGCCGGGGGACCGATAATGAAAAACTGTTTTTT.

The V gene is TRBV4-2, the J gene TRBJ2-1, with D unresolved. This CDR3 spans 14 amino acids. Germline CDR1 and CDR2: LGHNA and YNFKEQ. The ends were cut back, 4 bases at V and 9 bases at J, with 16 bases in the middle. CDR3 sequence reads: CASSLKGIPTEQFF. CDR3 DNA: TGTGCCAGCAGCCTCAAAGGAATTCCCACTGAGCAGTTCTTC.

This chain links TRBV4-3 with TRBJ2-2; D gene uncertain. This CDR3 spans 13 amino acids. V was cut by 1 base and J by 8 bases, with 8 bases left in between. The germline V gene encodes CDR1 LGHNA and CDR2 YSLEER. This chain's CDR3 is CASSQVAQGELFF. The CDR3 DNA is TGCGCCAGCAGCCAAGTCGCCCAGGGGGAGCTGTTTTTT.

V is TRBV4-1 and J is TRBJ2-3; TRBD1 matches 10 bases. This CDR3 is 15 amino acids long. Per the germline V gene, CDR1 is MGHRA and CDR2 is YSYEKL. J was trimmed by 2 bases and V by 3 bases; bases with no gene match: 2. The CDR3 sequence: CASSQRQGATDTQYF. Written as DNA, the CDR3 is TGCGCCAGCAGCCAGAGACAGGGGGCCACAGATACGCAGTATTTT.

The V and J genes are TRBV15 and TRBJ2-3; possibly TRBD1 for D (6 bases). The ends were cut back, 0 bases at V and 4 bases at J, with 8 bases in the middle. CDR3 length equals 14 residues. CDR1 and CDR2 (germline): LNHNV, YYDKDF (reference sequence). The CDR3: CATSRDTGPDTQYF. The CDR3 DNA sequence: TGTGCCACCAGCAGAGACACAGGGCCAGATACGCAGTATTTT.